The entry below describes one T cell receptor (beta chain). The CDR3 is 15 amino acids. Looked up from germline, CDR1 is MDHEN and CDR2 is SYDVKM. Trimming removed 5 bases from V and 8 bases from J, with 21 bases in between. These data are taken from a study of cytomegalovirus exposure and HLA in healthy donors. Sequencing used immunoSEQ multiplex PCR; TCRdb keeps in-frame clones, though not all of them. The sample has roughly 70,000 clones; nearly 96% are singletons. This TCR was recovered from a woman aged 18-29 years in good health and CMV-seropositive. This rearrangement joins TRBV28 to TRBJ1-2; D is possibly TRBD1 (5 bases). The source material was PBMCs. The CDR3 DNA is TGTGCCAGCAGTCCCCTGTTGACAGCGACGTTGGGCTACACCTTC. Protein product: CASSPLLTATLGYTF.